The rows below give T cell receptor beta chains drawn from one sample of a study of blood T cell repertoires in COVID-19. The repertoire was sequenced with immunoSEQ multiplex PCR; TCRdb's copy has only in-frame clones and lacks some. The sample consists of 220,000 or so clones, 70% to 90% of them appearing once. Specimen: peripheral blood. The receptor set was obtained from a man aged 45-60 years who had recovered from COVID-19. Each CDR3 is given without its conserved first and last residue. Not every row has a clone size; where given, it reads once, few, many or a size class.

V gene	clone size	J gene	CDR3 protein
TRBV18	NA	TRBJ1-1	ASSTQTVNTEAF
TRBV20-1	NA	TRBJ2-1	SASRGTAPYNEQF
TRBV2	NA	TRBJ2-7	ARSGVGRGSYEQY
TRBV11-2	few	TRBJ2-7	ASSVRLGGGTIYEQY
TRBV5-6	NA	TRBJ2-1	ASSFGLYNEQF
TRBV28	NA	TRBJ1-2	ASVGTPHGYT
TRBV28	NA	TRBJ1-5	ASTPADSSNQPQH
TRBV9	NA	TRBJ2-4	ASSPWTGEDIQY
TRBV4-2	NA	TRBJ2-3	ASSQAGLAGSRGDTQY
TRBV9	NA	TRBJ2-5	ASSPRTSSETQY
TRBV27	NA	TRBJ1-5	ASSYGGGDSNQPQH
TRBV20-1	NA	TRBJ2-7	SASGLAGGITYEQY
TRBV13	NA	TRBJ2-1	ASSSSGTGFSHNEQF
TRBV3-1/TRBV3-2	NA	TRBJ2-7	ASSPIYIDSSYEQY
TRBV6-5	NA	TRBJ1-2	ASTDPTGLDGYT
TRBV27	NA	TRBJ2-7	ASSAPGQGVGEQY
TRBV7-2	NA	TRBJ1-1	ASSPTGVNTEAF